The clone carrying this T cell receptor (beta chain) was counted many times. Its antigen is undetermined. Germline assignment: CDR1 DFQATT and CDR2 SNEGSKA (reference sequence). This CDR3 has 12 residues. V was cut by 1 base and J by 7 bases, with 8 bases left in between. These data come from a study of blood T cells in healthy people across ages. Findings and limits, study-wide: In older individuals, TCR beta diversity per million T cells was lower, falling roughly linearly with age.

The second PCR ran about 6 to 12 cycles with a sample-barcoded 5' primer and J-beta primers. A single record per CDR3 protein comes from TCRdb applying MiXCR to the 5' RACE reads. Here the sample spans about 620,000 distinct CDR3 sequences, 40% to 65% being singletons. The sequence derives from a woman older than 75 in good health. The sequenced material came from blood. The chain employs TRBV20-1 and TRBJ2-1; unclear D gene. CDR3 region: CSARAVLNEQFF. CDR3 nucleotides: TGCAGTGCTAGAGCGGTACTGAATGAGCAGTTCTTC.